This T cell receptor beta chain originates from a study of blood T cell repertoires in COVID-19. The junction had 11 bases not matched to a gene; V was cut back by 4 bases and J by 6 bases. CDR1 and CDR2 (germline): SGDLS, YYNGEE. The CDR3 has 15 residues. The method was immunoSEQ multiplex PCR; TCRdb's version includes in-frame clones alone and lacks a portion of them. The sample lists roughly 500,000 clones, 70% to 90% seen once, with under 4% in the top ten. Sequenced sample: peripheral blood. The sequence derives from a human donor in a cohort sampled during active COVID-19. The rearrangement joins TRBV9 to TRBJ2-7, with 9 bases that match TRBD1. DNA of the CDR3: TGTGCCAGCAGCCCGAGGGACAGGGTGACCGGCGAGCAGTACTTC. This encodes CASSPRDRVTGEQYF.